The 22 T cell receptor beta chains in this list originate from one sample, sequenced in a study of CD8+ T cells in alopecia areata. The authors extracted RNA and reverse transcribed it into cDNA as the sequencing template. Clones were sequenced by immunoSEQ multiplex PCR, and TCRdb holds only the in-frame ones, with some missing. The data contain approximately 59,000 clones, more than 40% of them singletons. The material sequenced was CD8+ T cells sorted from blood, taken at week 0. The receptors were gathered from a human donor with alopecia areata.

This chain connects TRBV13 to TRBJ1-4, with unresolved D. The CDR3 runs 12 residues. The V end was cut by 5 bases, the J end by 5 bases, with 6 bases between. Germline V gives CDR1 PRHDT, CDR2 FYEKMQ (reference sequence). The CDR3 nucleotides are TGTGCCAGCAGCGCACAAAATGAAAAACTGTTTTTT. Amino acids: CASSAQNEKLFF. The variable domain in full, completed from reference TRBV13 and TRBJ1-4, reads AAGVIQSPRHLIKEKRETATLKCYPIPRHDTVYWYQQGPGQDPQFLISFYEKMQSDKGSIPDRFSAQQFSDYHSELNMSSLELGDSALYFCASSAQNEKLFFGSGTQLSVL.

The CDR3 region has the DNA TGTGCCAGCAGCGTAGGGCGGAGAGACGACGAGCAGTACTTC. Translating it yields CASSVGRRDDEQYF. V and J are TRBV9 and TRBJ2-7; D gene ambiguous. V was clipped by 0 bases and J by 5 bases, with 12 bases between them. The CDR3 has 14 amino acids. CDR1 is SGDLS and CDR2 is YYNGEE in the germline V gene.

As for this clone: In the same sample, other DNA sequences code for this CDR3. This chain connects TRBV29-1 to TRBJ2-2; D is undetermined. This CDR3 region has 12 residues. Trimming shortened V by 4 bases and J by 5 bases, and 8 bases separated the two germline ends. Per germline, CDR1 SQVTM and CDR2 ANQGSEA. The CDR3 region is CSVAGSTGELFF. The CDR3 DNA follows: TGCAGCGTTGCCGGCTCTACCGGGGAGCTGTTTTTT.

This clone was seen at least ten times. The genes are TRBV7-9 and TRBJ2-7; perhaps TRBD1 as D (5 bases). The CDR3 runs 14 residues. Looked up from germline, CDR1 is SEHNR and CDR2 is FQNEAQ (reference sequence). V shed 5 bases and J shed 2 bases, with 13 bases lying between them. For the CDR3, the DNA is TGTGCCAGCAGCCCCTCGGCAGGGACCTACGAGCAGTACTTC. It encodes CASSPSAGTYEQYF.

The chain couples TRBV23-1 to TRBJ2-7; D remains unclear. TRBV23-1 is designated an ORF whose function remains uncertain. The CDR3 has 13 residues. V lost 8 bases and J lost 4, with 15 bases in between. The CDR3 loop reads CASLNKQLYEQYF. In DNA form, the CDR3 reads TGCGCCAGCTTAAACAAACAGTTGTACGAGCAGTACTTC.

This clone was found a few times. The genes are TRBV7-6 and TRBJ2-1; 14 bases align to TRBD2. CDR1 and CDR2 from the germline V gene are SGHVS and FNYEAQ. V shed 3 bases and J 10 bases; nucleotides not matched to a gene: 5. The CDR3 is 15 amino acids. CDR3 sequence reads: CASSLTSGRAGEQFF. In nucleotides, the CDR3 is TGTGCCAGCAGCTTGACTAGCGGGAGGGCCGGGGAGCAGTTCTTC. Full variable domain (missing parts from reference TRBV7-6 and TRBJ2-1): GAGVSQSPRYKVTKRGQDVALRCDPISGHVSLYWYRQALGQGPEFLTYFNYEAQQDKSGLPNDRFSAERPEGSISTLTIQRTEQRDSAMYRCASSLTSGRAGEQFFGPGTRLTVL.

This rearrangement joins TRBV29-1 to TRBJ1-1; no definite D call. The CDR3 consists of 8 residues. V was trimmed by 6 bases and J by 12 bases, leaving 8 bases between them. Per the germline V gene, CDR1 is SQVTM and CDR2 is ANQGSEA. The CDR3 loop reads CSVSGPFF. In DNA form, the CDR3 reads TGCAGCGTATCCGGACCTTTCTTT.

The chain uses TRBV29-1 and TRBJ1-4; TRBD1 matches at 11 bases. The V gene's germline CDR1 is SQVTM and CDR2 ANQGSEA. V lost 3 bases to trimming and J lost 10 bases; unmatched junction nucleotides: 4. The CDR3 sequence is 13 residues long. In DNA, the CDR3 is TGCAGCGTTGAGAGTGGACAGGGGGCAAAACTGTTTTTT. It encodes CSVESGQGAKLFF.

The chain employs TRBV6-5 and TRBJ2-5; D gene uncertain. V shed 3 bases and J shed 1 base, with 6 bases lying between them. From germline, CDR1 is MNHEY and CDR2 SVGAGI. This CDR3 has 13 amino acids. The CDR3 spells CASSYGPQETQYF. The CDR3 DNA follows: TGTGCCAGCAGTTATGGCCCCCAAGAGACCCAGTACTTC.

CDR3 region: CSVTGTGDIGGYGYTF. CDR3 bases: TGCAGCGTTACCGGGACGGGCGACATAGGGGGTTATGGCTACACCTTC. The genes are TRBV29-1 and TRBJ1-2; tentative D call: TRBD1 (6 bases). This CDR3 has 16 residues. Germline-derived CDR1 and CDR2 are SQVTM and ANQGSEA. V dropped 5 bases and J dropped 5 bases, with 24 bases sitting between them.

This clone was counted between two and nine times. V and J are TRBV6-1 and TRBJ2-2, with 8 bases aligning to TRBD1. The germline V gene encodes CDR1 MNHNS and CDR2 SASEGT. J gave up 3 bases and V 6 bases, and 3 bases lay outside the gene matches. The CDR3 sequence is 14 residues long. The CDR3 here is CASSLQGDTGELFF. CDR3 sequence (DNA): TGTGCCAGCAGCCTACAGGGGGACACCGGGGAGCTGTTTTTT.

The chain couples TRBV6-5 to TRBJ1-5; TRBD1 matches 7 bases. The CDR3 is 14 amino acids. Germline trimming cut 5 bases from V and 5 bases from J; bases unmatched to any gene: 6. CDR1 is MNHEY, CDR2 SVGAGI, per germline. CDR3 protein: CASSNRGPYQPQHF. The CDR3 DNA is TGTGCCAGCAGTAACAGGGGACCCTATCAGCCCCAGCATTTT.

This chain connects TRBV5-6 to TRBJ2-7, with a weak D call TRBD2 (6 bases). From germline, CDR1 is SGHDT and CDR2 YYEEEE. This CDR3 is built from 13 residues. Between the trimmed V and J ends, which lost 0 bases and 5 bases, there was a span of 9 bases. In DNA, the CDR3 is TGTGCCAGCAGCTTGGGGGGCGGGGACGAGCAGTACTTC. Translated: CASSLGGGDEQYF.

This chain uses TRBV29-1 with TRBJ2-7; weak D call: TRBD2 (5 bases). There are 11 residues in the CDR3. The germline V and J ends were trimmed by 7 bases and 7 bases, with 14 bases remaining between them. Germline V gives CDR1 SQVTM, CDR2 ANQGSEA. CDR3 residues: CSAVVLGEQYF. CDR3 nucleotides: TGCAGCGCGGTGGTACTAGGGGAGCAGTACTTC.

The table lists this clone with a few counts. For the CDR3, the DNA is TGCGCCAGCAGCCGGGGAGACACCGGGGAGCTGTTTTTT. It specifies CASSRGDTGELFF. This chain links TRBV4-1 with TRBJ2-2, with D maybe TRBD2 (5 bases). Germline V CDR1 and CDR2: MGHRA, YSYEKL. This CDR3 spans 13 amino acids. V dropped 4 bases and J dropped 3 bases, with 6 bases sitting between them.

The rearrangement uses TRBV29-1 and TRBJ1-2, with 9 bases that match TRBD1. Germline values: CDR1 SQVTM, CDR2 ANQGSEA. Unmatched junction bases numbered 3, after V lost 0 bases and J lost 7 bases. This CDR3 comprises 13 residues. CDR3 nucleotides: TGCAGCGTTGAAGATTGGGACAGGGCTGGCTACACCTTC. Translated: CSVEDWDRAGYTF.

The chain carries TRBV29-1 and TRBJ1-2, with unresolved D. Germline CDR1 reads SQVTM; CDR2 reads ANQGSEA. CDR3 size: 14 residues. Trimming took 6 bases from V and 2 from J, leaving 16 bases between them. CDR3 in DNA: TGCAGCGTGGGCCCAAACGCTGAGAACTATGGCTACACCTTC. Translation: CSVGPNAENYGYTF.

The chain carries TRBV6-5 and TRBJ2-2; no clear D. Germline V gene sequence: CDR1 MNHEY, CDR2 SVGAGI. Trimming pared 6 bases from V and 6 bases from J, leaving 8 bases between. The CDR3 loop spans 12 amino acids. The CDR3 bases are TGTGCCAGCAGCCCGGACGCCGGGGAGCTGTTTTTT. Amino acids: CASSPDAGELFF.

The chain carries TRBV15 and TRBJ2-3; 8 nucleotides align to TRBD2. CDR1 and CDR2 (germline): LNHNV, YYDKDF (reference sequence). This CDR3 is built from 16 residues. Unmatched junction bases numbered 8, after V lost 1 base and J lost 5 bases. The CDR3 region has the DNA TGTGCCACCAGCAGAGGACCAGCGGGAGTTGTAGATACGCAGTATTTT. It specifies CATSRGPAGVVDTQYF.

In its sample, this clone was seen a few times. This chain links TRBV7-9 with TRBJ2-3; D not resolved. Trimming left V 2 bases short and J 2 bases short, with 11 bases between. CDR3 length: 15 residues. Germline lookup yields CDR1 SEHNR and CDR2 FQNEAQ (reference sequence). CDR3: CASSLRMDNTDTQYF. CDR3 nucleotide sequence: TGTGCCAGCAGCTTACGCATGGATAACACAGATACGCAGTATTTT.

The chain is built from TRBV30 and TRBJ1-2; the D gene is possibly TRBD1 (5 bases). Germline CDR1 GTSNPN, CDR2 SVGIG (reference sequence). The germline V and J ends were trimmed by 1 base and 6 bases, with 12 bases remaining between them. This CDR3 is built from 13 residues. The CDR3 loop reads CAWSGIVGDGYTF. CDR3 in DNA: TGTGCCTGGAGTGGAATTGTGGGGGATGGCTACACCTTC.

This clone came up once. For the CDR3, the DNA is TGTGCCAGCAGCTTATTTCCTAGCGGGAGATCCTACAATGAGCAGTTCTTC. This encodes CASSLFPSGRSYNEQFF. This chain joins TRBV7-9 and TRBJ2-1; 10 positions agree with TRBD2. J gave up 1 base and V 2 bases, and 5 bases lay outside the gene matches. In germline, CDR1 is SEHNR, CDR2 FQNEAQ (reference sequence). The CDR3 runs 17 residues.